Listed below are T cell receptor beta chains from one sample, sequenced in a study of blood T cell repertoires in COVID-19. TCRdb keeps only in-frame clones here, not all; method: immunoSEQ multiplex PCR. The sample carries 120,000 or so clones, 75% to 90% recorded once. Material: peripheral blood. All receptors derive from a man between 65 and 85 years old with acute or convalescent COVID-19. Each CDR3 is given with its conserved first and last residue. Each record gives: CDR3 protein, CDR3 DNA, D gene, clone size, J gene, V gene. A D gene is named only where the DNA matches it firmly. The size entry is marked missing in some rows and otherwise reads once, few, many or a size class.

CDR3: CASSPDRVNSPLHF
DNA: TGCGCCAGCAGCCCGGACAGGGTTAATTCACCCCTCCACTTT
D: TRBD1
size: NA
J: TRBJ1-6
V: TRBV4-1

CDR3: CASSVSLMNTEAFF
DNA: TGTGCCAGCAGTGTCAGTCTCATGAACACTGAAGCTTTCTTT
D: NA
size: NA
J: TRBJ1-1
V: TRBV28

CDR3: CASSPLGGGSYEQYF
DNA: TGTGCCAGCAGCCCCTTGGGGGGAGGATCCTACGAGCAGTACTTC
D: NA
size: NA
J: TRBJ2-7
V: TRBV7-8

CDR3: CATAGAENYGYTF
DNA: TGTGCCACTGCAGGGGCCGAAAACTATGGCTACACCTTC
D: NA
size: NA
J: TRBJ1-2
V: TRBV10-3

CDR3: CASSYGGARREKLFF
DNA: TGTGCCAGCAGTTACGGGGGGGCACGGCGTGAAAAACTGTTTTTT
D: NA
size: NA
J: TRBJ1-4
V: TRBV6-5

CDR3: CASSYSESTDTQYF
DNA: TGTGCCAGCAGTTACAGCGAGAGCACAGATACGCAGTATTTT
D: NA
size: NA
J: TRBJ2-3
V: TRBV6-2/TRBV6-3

CDR3: CAISGSPSTDTQYF
DNA: TGTGCCATCAGTGGTAGCCCTAGCACAGATACGCAGTATTTT
D: NA
size: NA
J: TRBJ2-3
V: TRBV10-3

CDR3: CASSIVGGFYGYTF
DNA: TGTGCCAGTAGTATAGTAGGGGGCTTCTATGGCTACACCTTC
D: TRBD1
size: NA
J: TRBJ1-2
V: TRBV19

CDR3: CASSSQNAGELFF
DNA: TGTGCCAGCAGCTCCCAGAACGCCGGGGAGCTGTTTTTT
D: NA
size: NA
J: TRBJ2-2
V: TRBV7-3

CDR3: CASSVSGGYTDTQYF
DNA: TGTGCCAGCAGCGTAAGCGGGGGTTACACAGATACGCAGTATTTT
D: TRBD2
size: NA
J: TRBJ2-3
V: TRBV9

CDR3: CAIRGTESNTEAFF
DNA: TGTGCCATCAGGGGGACAGAAAGCAACACTGAAGCTTTCTTT
D: TRBD1
size: NA
J: TRBJ1-1
V: TRBV10-3

CDR3: CASSWWTVTGELFF
DNA: TGTGCCAGCAGCTGGTGGACAGTCACCGGGGAGCTGTTTTTT
D: NA
size: NA
J: TRBJ2-2
V: TRBV5-8

CDR3: CASSVAGGPSDTQYF
DNA: TGTGCCAGCAGCGTAGCGGGGGGGCCCTCAGATACGCAGTATTTT
D: TRBD2
size: NA
J: TRBJ2-3
V: TRBV9

CDR3: CATSDYSGGANEQFF
DNA: TGTGCCACCAGTGATTACAGCGGGGGGGCCAATGAGCAGTTCTTC
D: TRBD2
size: NA
J: TRBJ2-1
V: TRBV24-1

CDR3: CASRNGLEPDTQYF
DNA: TGCGCCAGCAGAAACGGACTAGAACCGGATACGCAGTATTTT
D: TRBD2
size: NA
J: TRBJ2-3
V: TRBV5-1

CDR3: CASSSQWDRTSGANVLTF
DNA: TGTGCCAGCAGTTCCCAGTGGGACAGGACCTCTGGGGCCAACGTCCTGACTTTC
D: TRBD1
size: NA
J: TRBJ2-6
V: TRBV28

CDR3: CASSLATGHQPQHF
DNA: TGTGCCAGCAGCTTGGCCACAGGGCATCAGCCCCAGCATTTT
D: NA
size: NA
J: TRBJ1-5
V: TRBV5-6

CDR3: CASSPRENTEAFF
DNA: TGTGCCAGCAGCCCCCGGGAGAACACTGAAGCTTTCTTT
D: NA
size: NA
J: TRBJ1-1
V: TRBV7-3

CDR3: CASSGQDYEQYF
DNA: TGTGCCAGCAGTGGCCAGGACTACGAGCAGTACTTC
D: NA
size: NA
J: TRBJ2-7
V: TRBV25-1

CDR3: CAISESTSGNTGELFF
DNA: TGTGCCATCAGTGAGTCGACAAGCGGGAACACCGGGGAGCTGTTTTTT
D: NA
size: few
J: TRBJ2-2
V: TRBV10-3

CDR3: CASRESDYGYTF
DNA: TGCGCCAGCAGGGAGTCAGACTATGGCTACACCTTC
D: NA
size: few
J: TRBJ1-2
V: TRBV5-1

CDR3: CASSRGAGGGGETQYF
DNA: TGCGCCAGCAGCCGGGGGGCGGGGGGTGGCGGAGAGACCCAGTACTTC
D: TRBD2
size: NA
J: TRBJ2-5
V: TRBV4-1

CDR3: CASSRSRQATIYQPQHF
DNA: TGTGCCAGTAGTAGATCAAGACAGGCCACAATTTACCAGCCCCAGCATTTT
D: NA
size: NA
J: TRBJ1-5
V: TRBV19

CDR3: CASSPSGNTEAFF
DNA: TGTGCCAGCAGCCCCTCAGGGAACACTGAAGCTTTCTTT
D: NA
size: once
J: TRBJ1-1
V: TRBV3-1/TRBV3-2

CDR3: CASSSRGLAGGLRELFF
DNA: TGTGCCAGCAGCTCCCGAGGACTAGCGGGGGGGCTAAGGGAGCTGTTTTTT
D: TRBD2
size: once
J: TRBJ2-2
V: TRBV7-2

CDR3: CASSRLRTGATGELFF
DNA: TGTGCCAGCAGCCGCCTGAGGACAGGGGCCACCGGGGAGCTGTTTTTT
D: TRBD1
size: NA
J: TRBJ2-2
V: TRBV7-9

CDR3: CASRGSTGNNSPLHF
DNA: TGTGCCAGCAGGGGGTCGACAGGTAATAATTCACCCCTCCACTTT
D: NA
size: NA
J: TRBJ1-6
V: TRBV2

CDR3: CASSRIEGGEQYF
DNA: TGTGCCAGCAGCCGCATCGAGGGAGGCGAGCAGTACTTC
D: NA
size: NA
J: TRBJ2-7
V: TRBV3-1/TRBV3-2

CDR3: CASSSHRVYEQYF
DNA: TGTGCCAGCAGTTCCCACCGGGTTTACGAGCAGTACTTC
D: NA
size: NA
J: TRBJ2-7
V: TRBV27

CDR3: CATSDSRTGPSSGANVLTF
DNA: TGTGCCACCAGCGATTCGCGGACAGGCCCAAGCTCTGGGGCCAACGTCCTGACTTTC
D: TRBD1
size: NA
J: TRBJ2-6
V: TRBV24-1

CDR3: CASSLFSGGNQPQHF
DNA: TGTGCCAGCAGTTTATTTTCAGGGGGCAATCAGCCCCAGCATTTT
D: NA
size: NA
J: TRBJ1-5
V: TRBV28

CDR3: CASSQRVSYEQYF
DNA: TGTGCCAGCAGCCAACGGGTCTCCTACGAGCAGTACTTC
D: NA
size: NA
J: TRBJ2-7
V: TRBV7-2

CDR3: CATSNSRTGHQPQHF
DNA: TGTGCCACCAGCAATAGCCGTACAGGGCACCAGCCCCAGCATTTT
D: NA
size: NA
J: TRBJ1-5
V: TRBV15

CDR3: CASRGQGETGNTIYF
DNA: TGTGCCAGCAGGGGACAGGGAGAAACTGGAAACACCATATATTTT
D: TRBD1
size: NA
J: TRBJ1-3
V: TRBV6-5

CDR3: CASSPAQGMETQYF
DNA: TGCGCCAGCAGCCCGGCACAGGGGATGGAGACCCAGTACTTC
D: TRBD1
size: NA
J: TRBJ2-5
V: TRBV5-1

CDR3: CASRGGLPGETQYF
DNA: TGTGCCAGCAGGGGGGGACTACCAGGGGAGACCCAGTACTTC
D: TRBD2
size: NA
J: TRBJ2-5
V: TRBV2

CDR3: CASSLGPSRGNEQFF
DNA: TGTGCCAGCAGCTTAGGCCCGTCAAGGGGCAATGAGCAGTTCTTC
D: NA
size: NA
J: TRBJ2-1
V: TRBV11-3

CDR3: CASSPPSGGTDTQYF
DNA: TGCGCCAGCAGCCCCCCCAGCGGGGGGACAGATACGCAGTATTTT
D: TRBD2
size: NA
J: TRBJ2-3
V: TRBV5-1

CDR3: CATSRDLWRGLVGTGELFF
DNA: TGTGCCACCAGCAGAGATCTCTGGCGGGGGCTAGTAGGCACCGGGGAGCTGTTTTTT
D: NA
size: NA
J: TRBJ2-2
V: TRBV15

CDR3: CASSRGGAGETQYF
DNA: TGCGCCAGCAGCCGGGGGGGCGCAGGGGAGACCCAGTACTTC
D: TRBD2
size: NA
J: TRBJ2-5
V: TRBV5-1

CDR3: CASSYGGARVETQYF
DNA: TGTGCCAGCAGTTACGGGGGGGCGCGAGTCGAGACCCAGTACTTC
D: NA
size: NA
J: TRBJ2-5
V: TRBV6-5

CDR3: CASSQDRQGAEGYTF
DNA: TGCGCCAGCAGCCAAGATAGGCAGGGGGCAGAAGGCTACACCTTC
D: TRBD1
size: NA
J: TRBJ1-2
V: TRBV4-1

CDR3: CAISRQGSNTEAFF
DNA: TGTGCCATCAGCCGACAGGGGTCGAACACTGAAGCTTTCTTT
D: TRBD1
size: NA
J: TRBJ1-1
V: TRBV10-3

CDR3: CASSKGLTSNQPQHF
DNA: TGTGCCAGTAGTAAGGGACTCACTAGCAATCAGCCCCAGCATTTT
D: NA
size: NA
J: TRBJ1-5
V: TRBV19

CDR3: CASAQTSGGYNEQFF
DNA: TGCGCCAGCGCCCAGACTAGCGGGGGGTACAATGAGCAGTTCTTC
D: TRBD2
size: NA
J: TRBJ2-1
V: TRBV5-1

CDR3: CAISESPAGANAKNIQYF
DNA: TGTGCCATCAGTGAGTCGCCGGCAGGGGCTAATGCCAAAAACATTCAGTACTTC
D: NA
size: NA
J: TRBJ2-4
V: TRBV10-3